The 15 T cell receptor beta chains below come from one sample, sequenced in a study of control samples from healthy donors and cancer patients. Method: immunoSEQ multiplex PCR; TCRdb's copy keeps in-frame clones and lacks some. The sample carries just under 150,000 clones, 80% to 95% recorded once. Sequencing input: blood. All receptors derive from a young man in good health.

The chain joins TRBV14 to TRBJ1-1; D may be TRBD1 (6 bases). V gave up 1 base and J gave up 5 bases, with 14 bases separating them. Looked up from germline, CDR1 is SGHDN and CDR2 is FVKESK. The CDR3 runs to 15 residues. In nucleotides, the CDR3 is TGTGCCAGCAGCCAAGGGCCGGGGGCGCGTACTGAAGCTTTCTTT. This gives the protein CASSQGPGARTEAFF.

The chain employs TRBV29-1 and TRBJ1-6; D uncertain. The CDR3 runs 12 residues. V shed 4 bases and J shed 8 bases, with 9 bases lying between them. Per germline, CDR1 SQVTM and CDR2 ANQGSEA. The CDR3 nucleotides are TGCAGCGTTGGTGACGCGGATTCACCCCTCCACTTT. Translation: CSVGDADSPLHF. The full variable domain, rest sourced from reference TRBV29-1 and TRBJ1-6, is SAVISQKPSRDICQRGTSLTIQCQVDSQVTMMFWYRQQPGQSLTLIATANQGSEATYESGFVIDKFPISRPNLTFSTLTVSNMSPEDSSIYLCSVGDADSPLHFGNGTRLTVT.

This clone was detected once. This sequence joins TRBV5-5 and TRBJ2-7; 7 bases line up with TRBD1. The CDR3 totals 14 residues. J lost 2 bases, V lost 4 bases, and 6 bases had no gene match. Germline assignment: CDR1 SGHKS and CDR2 YYEKEE (reference sequence). The CDR3 DNA reads TGTGCCAGCAGCCCCCGACAGGGACCCTACGAGCAGTACTTC. It codes for CASSPRQGPYEQYF.

The chain has TRBV11-2 and TRBJ1-2; D may be TRBD1 (6 bases). The length of the CDR3 is 15 residues. V lost 4 bases and J 7 bases, leaving 19 bases between the germline ends. Germline V gives CDR1 SGHAT, CDR2 FQNNGV. The CDR3 bases are TGTGCCAGCAGCTCCCCTACGACAGGAGTCCTTGGCTACACCTTC. It translates to CASSSPTTGVLGYTF.

The chain uses TRBV28 and TRBJ1-4; possible D gene TRBD1, 5 bases. From germline, CDR1 is MDHEN and CDR2 SYDVKM. V lost 5 bases to trimming and J lost 4 bases, with 11 bases between them. The CDR3 is made up of 14 amino acids. Here the CDR3 reads CASSGTGFNEKLFF. In DNA, the CDR3 is TGTGCCAGCAGTGGGACGGGTTTTAATGAAAAACTGTTTTTT.

J is TRBJ2-7 and V is TRBV6-5, with 7 bases that match TRBD1. The CDR3 spans 13 residues. The V gene's germline CDR1 is MNHEY and CDR2 SVGAGI. The trim removed 7 bases at V and 5 bases at J, leaving 8 bases unmatched. The CDR3 coding sequence is TGTGCCAGCACCGAGACAGGGATCCACGAGCAGTACTTC. Its translation is CASTETGIHEQYF.

V is TRBV28 and J is TRBJ2-2; 8 bases agree with TRBD2. This CDR3 contains 15 residues. Germline V lookup: CDR1 MDHEN, CDR2 SYDVKM. V trimming: 6 bases; J trimming: 0 bases; junction bases outside the gene matches: 3. CDR3 nucleotide sequence: TGTGCCAGCAGGCCAGCGGGGGCGAACACCGGGGAGCTGTTTTTT. Residues: CASRPAGANTGELFF. The whole variable domain, filled in from reference TRBV28 and TRBJ2-2, reads DVKVTQSSRYLVKRTGEKVFLECVQDMDHENMFWYRQDPGLGLRLIYFSYDVKMKEKGDIPEGYSVSREKKERFSLILESASTNQTSMYLCASRPAGANTGELFFGEGSRLTVL.

This chain uses TRBV27 with TRBJ2-6, with 7 bases fitting TRBD1. The CDR3 runs to 14 residues. Germline V gives CDR1 MNHEY, CDR2 SMNVEV (reference sequence). V trimming: 6 bases; J trimming: 2 bases; junction bases outside the gene matches: 1. CDR3 DNA: TGTGCCAGCAGAACAGGGGCTGGGGCCAACGTCCTGACTTTC. Its protein product is CASRTGAGANVLTF.

This chain uses TRBV19 with TRBJ2-4; 7 bases agree with TRBD1. CDR1 and CDR2 (germline): LNHDA, SQIVND (reference sequence). V was pared by 5 bases and J by 0 bases, with 10 bases of the junction left unmatched. CDR3 length equals 17 residues. The DNA of the CDR3 is TGTGCCAGTAGTGGCAGTCCAGGGGGTCTAGCCAAAAACATTCAGTACTTC. This codes for CASSGSPGGLAKNIQYF.

This clone was seen just once. V usage is TRBV12-5 and J usage is TRBJ2-7; D gene ambiguous. From germline, CDR1 is LGHNT and CDR2 FRNRAP. The CDR3 sequence is 14 residues long. Trimming left V 2 bases short and J 0 bases short, with 8 bases between. For the CDR3, the DNA is TGTGCTAGTGGTTTGCCTTGGAACTCCTACGAGCAGTACTTC. This translates into CASGLPWNSYEQYF.

Here the CDR3 reads CASSRDRSSYEQYF. CDR3 DNA: TGTGCCAGCTCACGGGACCGAAGCTCCTACGAGCAGTACTTC. This rearrangement joins TRBV18 to TRBJ2-7; D might be TRBD1 or TRBD2, each matching 5 bases. CDR3 length: 14 residues. Between the trimmed V and J ends, which lost 4 bases and 0 bases, there was a span of 10 bases. Germline V gives CDR1 KGHSH, CDR2 LQKENI.

This chain links TRBV28 with TRBJ1-5; D not certain. This CDR3 is built from 13 residues. Per germline, CDR1 MDHEN and CDR2 SYDVKM. Between the trimmed V and J ends, which lost 7 bases and 3 bases, there was a span of 10 bases. The CDR3 here is CASNWAFNQPQHF. DNA of the CDR3: TGTGCCAGCAACTGGGCCTTCAATCAGCCCCAGCATTTT.

The V gene is TRBV5-4, the J gene TRBJ1-6; unclear D gene. The CDR3 is 15 residues long. Trimming pared 4 bases from V and 9 bases from J, leaving 17 bases between. CDR1 is SGHNT and CDR2 is YYREEE in the germline V gene (reference sequence). Written as DNA, the CDR3 is TGTGCCAGCAGCAACCGGATAGGGAACGGTTCACCCCTCCACTTT. Translating gives CASSNRIGNGSPLHF.

Within the sample, this clone is medium-sized. V is TRBV5-6 and J is TRBJ1-2, with D possibly being TRBD1 (5 bases). Deletions cut 2 bases from V and 7 bases from J, with 24 bases between. Germline V lookup: CDR1 SGHDT, CDR2 YYEEEE. The CDR3 totals 17 residues. The CDR3 sequence is CASSLLSGTRSSSGYTF. Here the CDR3 DNA reads TGTGCCAGCAGCTTATTGTCCGGGACCCGAAGTAGTAGTGGCTACACCTTC.

The gene calls are TRBV9 and TRBJ1-2; 7 bases agree with TRBD1. V was pared by 0 bases and J by 2 bases, with 4 bases of the junction left unmatched. The CDR3 is 15 amino acids. Per germline, CDR1 SGDLS and CDR2 YYNGEE. The CDR3 sequence is CASSVAGTDNYGYTF. The CDR3 DNA follows: TGTGCCAGCAGCGTAGCGGGGACAGACAACTATGGCTACACCTTC.